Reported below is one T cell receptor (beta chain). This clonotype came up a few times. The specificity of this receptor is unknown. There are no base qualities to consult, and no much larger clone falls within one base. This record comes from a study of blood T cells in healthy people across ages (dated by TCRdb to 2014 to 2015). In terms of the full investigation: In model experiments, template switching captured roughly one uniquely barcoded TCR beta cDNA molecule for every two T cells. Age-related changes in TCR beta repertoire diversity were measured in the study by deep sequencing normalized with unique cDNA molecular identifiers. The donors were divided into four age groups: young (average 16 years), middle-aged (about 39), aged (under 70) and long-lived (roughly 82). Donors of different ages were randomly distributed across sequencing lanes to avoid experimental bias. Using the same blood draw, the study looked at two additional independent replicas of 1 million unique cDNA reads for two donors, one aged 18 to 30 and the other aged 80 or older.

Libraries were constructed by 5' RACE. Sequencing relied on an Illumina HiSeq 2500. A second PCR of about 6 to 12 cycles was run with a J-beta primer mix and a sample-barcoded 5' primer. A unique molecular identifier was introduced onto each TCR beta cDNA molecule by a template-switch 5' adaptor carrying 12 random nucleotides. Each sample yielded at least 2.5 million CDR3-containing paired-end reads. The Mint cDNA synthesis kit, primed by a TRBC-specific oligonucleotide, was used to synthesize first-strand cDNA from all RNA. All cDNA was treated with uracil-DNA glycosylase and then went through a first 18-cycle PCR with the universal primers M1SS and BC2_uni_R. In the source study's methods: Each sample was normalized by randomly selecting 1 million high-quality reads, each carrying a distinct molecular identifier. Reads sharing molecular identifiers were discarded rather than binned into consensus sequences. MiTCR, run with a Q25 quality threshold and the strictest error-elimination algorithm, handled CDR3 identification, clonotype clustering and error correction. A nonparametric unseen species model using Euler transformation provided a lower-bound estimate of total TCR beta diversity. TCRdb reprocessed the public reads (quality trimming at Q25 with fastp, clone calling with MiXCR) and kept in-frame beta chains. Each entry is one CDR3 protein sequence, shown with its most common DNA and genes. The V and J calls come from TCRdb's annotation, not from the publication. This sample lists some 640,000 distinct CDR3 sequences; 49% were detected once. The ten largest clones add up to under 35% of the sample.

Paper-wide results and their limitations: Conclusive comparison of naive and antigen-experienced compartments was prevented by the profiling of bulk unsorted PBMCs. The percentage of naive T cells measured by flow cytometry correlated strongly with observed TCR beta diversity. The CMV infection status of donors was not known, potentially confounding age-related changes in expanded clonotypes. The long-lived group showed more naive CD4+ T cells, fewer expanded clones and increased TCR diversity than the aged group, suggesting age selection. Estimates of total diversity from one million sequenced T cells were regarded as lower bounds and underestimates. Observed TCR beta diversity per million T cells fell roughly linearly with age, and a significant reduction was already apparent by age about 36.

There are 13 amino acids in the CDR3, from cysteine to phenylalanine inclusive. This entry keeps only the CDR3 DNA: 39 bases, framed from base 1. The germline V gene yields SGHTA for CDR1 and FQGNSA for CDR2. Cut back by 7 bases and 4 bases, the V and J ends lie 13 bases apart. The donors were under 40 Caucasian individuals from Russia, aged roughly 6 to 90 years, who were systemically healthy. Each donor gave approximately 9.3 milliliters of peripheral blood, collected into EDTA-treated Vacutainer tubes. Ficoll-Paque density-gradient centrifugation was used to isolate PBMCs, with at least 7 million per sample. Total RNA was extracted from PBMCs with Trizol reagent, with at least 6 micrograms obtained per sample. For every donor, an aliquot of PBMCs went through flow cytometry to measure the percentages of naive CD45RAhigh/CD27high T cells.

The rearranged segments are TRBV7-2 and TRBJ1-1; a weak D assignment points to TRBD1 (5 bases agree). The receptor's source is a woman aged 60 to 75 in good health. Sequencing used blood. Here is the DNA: TGTGCCAGCACCGGGGGGGTGGGCACTGAAGCTTTCTTT. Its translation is CASTGGVGTEAFF.